This T cell receptor beta chain came from a study of blood T cell repertoires in COVID-19. Overall study: Acute and convalescent COVID-19 specimens originated in the United States, Italy and Spain. PBMCs, B-cell-depleted T cells, or T cells provided the cDNA or gDNA that made up the material.

The CDR3 contains 12 residues. Germline V gives CDR1 MNHEY, CDR2 SVGAGI. Trimming left V 8 bases short and J 4 bases short, with 11 bases between. In the authors' methods: Reference gene primer amplification in the assay estimated nucleated cell counts. The protocol was immunoSEQ multiplex PCR, while the TCRdb copy is restricted to in-frame clones and leaves out a portion. Clone size and V and J calls were adopted from that table, with D and trimming inferred from the DNA. Altogether around 6,300 clones are present, approximately 82% being singletons, with the ten largest covering roughly an eighth. J is TRBJ1-1 and V is TRBV6-5; a possible D gene is TRBD1 (6 bases). The sequence was obtained from a human donor with active COVID-19. The donor label of this sample is uncertain. Sequencing used peripheral blood. CDR3 DNA sequence: TGTGCCAGCCACAAAGGGGGCACTGAAGCTTTCTTT. Translation gives CASHKGGTEAFF.